The clone carrying this T cell receptor beta chain was seen repeatedly, ten times or more. Its antigen is still unknown. This sample's time point: patch test 1, 2 weeks after DPC sensitization. Treatment given: therapeutic diphenylcyclopropenone sensitization with weekly scalp DPC. These data originate in a study of human T cells and chemical hapten exposure. Looking at the study overall: Patients were mainly female, each with alopecia areata, totalis or universalis.

TCRdb reprocessed the RACE reads via MiXCR and lists one record per CDR3 protein. The sample lists approximately 400,000 distinct CDR3 sequences; more than 4.5% were seen once. Losses at the gene ends were 5 bases for V and 0 bases for J; bases not matched to a gene: 9. CDR3 length: 18 residues. The study, taken as a whole, reports: Unchanged with DPC sensitization were TCRs above 1 in 1000 frequency.

This chain joins TRBV12-3 or TRBV12-4 and TRBJ2-3; 12 nucleotides align to TRBD2. The sequence was obtained from a woman aged 45 to 65 with alopecia areata. Some clones in this sample may be carry-over from other donors' samples. The specimen was whole blood, collected in connection with sensitization to the hapten diphenylcyclopropenone (DPC). The CDR3 here is CASSLRLAGVSSTDTQYF. The CDR3 DNA is TGTGCCAGCAGTCTAAGACTAGCGGGGGTCTCTAGCACAGATACGCAGTATTTT.